This T cell receptor beta chain derives from a study of T cells in Graves' hyperthyroidism and ophthalmopathy. Diagnosis rested on symptoms, serum thyroxine and TRAb, thyroid ultrasound, and orbital computed tomography. The table lists this clonotype with many counts. Its antigen is not identified. Broader study findings: Ophthalmopathy was separated from stable hyperthyroidism by a 13 V-J model. Most thyroid clonotypes that were expanded above 0.001 also turned up in blood.

TCR beta CDR3 regions were amplified from RNA. With the HTBI primer set, the TCR CDR3 went through a first round of RT-PCR. TCRdb independently ran MiXCR on the multiplex PCR reads; one entry per CDR3 protein. The data hold about 400,000 distinct CDR3 sequences, with about 15% observed a single time. The clonotype was recovered from a woman aged 25-40 years with Graves' hyperthyroidism. Source material: blood.

Here the CDR3 reads CASSPPSTDTQYF. In DNA, the CDR3 is TGTGCCAGCAGCCCCCCTAGCACAGATACGCAGTATTTT. V gene TRBV18 combines with J gene TRBJ2-3; D is unclear. Germline V gene sequence: CDR1 KGHSH, CDR2 LQKENI. V was trimmed by 8 bases and J by 0 bases, leaving 9 bases between them. CDR3 size: 13 residues.